This TCR beta chain came from a study of OX40 agonist ivuxolimab in advanced cancers. V lost 3 bases and J 5 bases, leaving 16 bases between the germline ends. The CDR3 is made up of 15 amino acids. Per germline, CDR1 KGHSH and CDR2 LQKENI. This table comes from immunoSEQ multiplex PCR, and its TCRdb copy is limited to in-frame clones, with some not included. The sample contains 45,000 to 75,000 clones, 82% of which appear only once. This chain links TRBV18 with TRBJ1-1; no firm D call. The source is an adult with an advanced solid tumor such as melanoma, head and neck, liver or kidney cancer. The specimen was CD4+ or CD8+ T cells sorted from blood, collected in a trial of the OX40 agonist ivuxolimab. The CDR3 sequence is CASSPEGSLETEAFF. The CDR3 nucleotides read TGTGCCAGCTCACCCGAAGGTTCCCTAGAGACTGAAGCTTTCTTT.